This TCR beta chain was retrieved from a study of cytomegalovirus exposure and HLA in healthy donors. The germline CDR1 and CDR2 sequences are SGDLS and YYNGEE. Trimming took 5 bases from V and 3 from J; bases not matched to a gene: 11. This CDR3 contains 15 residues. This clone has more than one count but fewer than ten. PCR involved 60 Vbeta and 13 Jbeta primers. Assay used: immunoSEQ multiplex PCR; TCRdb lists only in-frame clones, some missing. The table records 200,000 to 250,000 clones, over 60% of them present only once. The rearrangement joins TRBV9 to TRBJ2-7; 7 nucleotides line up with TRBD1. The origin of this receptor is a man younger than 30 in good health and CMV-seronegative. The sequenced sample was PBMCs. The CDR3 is CASRSSDGDSYEQYF. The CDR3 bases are TGTGCCAGCAGGTCCTCTGACGGGGACAGCTACGAGCAGTACTTC.